This record covers a single T cell receptor (beta chain). The antigen is unknown. These data are taken from a study of CD8+CD57+ T cells in acquired aplastic anemia. Turning to the study itself: CD4+ and CD8+ cells, once sorted, gave DNA averaging approximately 3.3 ug.

Genomic DNA templated the TCR beta VDJ and CDR3 profiling. From the reads, TCRdb called clonotypes with MiXCR, one entry per CDR3 protein. Altogether about 58,000 distinct CDR3 sequences are present, around 50% being singletons, with the ten largest covering 16%. The CDR3 consists of 11 residues. Germline CDR1 is SNHLY and CDR2 is FYNNEI. V lost 5 bases and J lost 2, with 3 bases in between. The study, taken as a whole, reports: Found in both controls and patients were approximately 30 CD8+ CDR3 sequences.

The sequenced patients had an expansion of CD8+CD57+ cells seen by flow cytometry. The receptor was isolated from a human donor with aplastic anemia. J is TRBJ2-5 and V is TRBV2; D is ambiguous. The sample taken for sequencing was sorted CD4+, CD8+, or CD8+CD57+ T cells (not recorded which) from PBMCs. The CDR3 bases are TGTGCCAGCAGTTCACAAGAGACCCAGTACTTC. This translates into CASSSQETQYF.